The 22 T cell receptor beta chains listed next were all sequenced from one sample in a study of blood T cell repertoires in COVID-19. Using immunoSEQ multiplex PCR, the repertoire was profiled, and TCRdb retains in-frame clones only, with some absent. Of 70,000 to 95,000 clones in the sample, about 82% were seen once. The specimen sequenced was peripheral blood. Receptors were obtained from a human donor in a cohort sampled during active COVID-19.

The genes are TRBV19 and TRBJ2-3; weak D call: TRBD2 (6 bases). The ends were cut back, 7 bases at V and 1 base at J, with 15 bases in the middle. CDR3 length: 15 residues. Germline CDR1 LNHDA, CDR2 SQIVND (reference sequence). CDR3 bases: TGTGCCAGTAACCATATACCGGGAGGCACAGATACGCAGTATTTT. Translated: CASNHIPGGTDTQYF.

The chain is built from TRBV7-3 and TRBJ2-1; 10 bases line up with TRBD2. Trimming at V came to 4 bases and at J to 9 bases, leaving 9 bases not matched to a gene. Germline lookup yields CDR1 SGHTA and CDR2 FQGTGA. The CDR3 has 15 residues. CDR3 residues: CASSSTASGSGEQFF. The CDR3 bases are TGTGCCAGCAGCTCAACGGCTAGCGGGAGTGGTGAGCAGTTCTTC.

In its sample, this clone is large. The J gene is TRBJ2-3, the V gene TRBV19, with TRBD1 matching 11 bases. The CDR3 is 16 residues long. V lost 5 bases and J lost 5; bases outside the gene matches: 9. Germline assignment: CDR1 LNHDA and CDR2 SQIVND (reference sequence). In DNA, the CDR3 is TGTGCCAGTAGTTCCGGACAGGGGGCGCAGGGAGATACGCAGTATTTT. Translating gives CASSSGQGAQGDTQYF. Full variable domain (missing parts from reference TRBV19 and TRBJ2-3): DGGITQSPKYLFRKEGQNVTLSCEQNLNHDAMYWYRQDPGQGLRLIYYSQIVNDFQKGDIAEGYSVSREKKESFPLTVTSAQKNPTAFYLCASSSGQGAQGDTQYFGPGTRLTVL.

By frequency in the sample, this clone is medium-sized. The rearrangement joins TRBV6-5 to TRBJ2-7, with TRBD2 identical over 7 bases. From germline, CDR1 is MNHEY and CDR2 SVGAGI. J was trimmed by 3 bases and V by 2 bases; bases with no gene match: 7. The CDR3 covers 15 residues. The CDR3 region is CASSYGGEGLYEQYF. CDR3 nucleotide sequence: TGTGCCAGCAGTTACGGTGGGGAGGGCCTCTACGAGCAGTACTTC.

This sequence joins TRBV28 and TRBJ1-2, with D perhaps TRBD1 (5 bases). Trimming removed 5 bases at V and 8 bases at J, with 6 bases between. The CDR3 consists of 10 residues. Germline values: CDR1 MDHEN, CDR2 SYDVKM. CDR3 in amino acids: CASSRTGYTF. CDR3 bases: TGTGCCAGCAGTCGGACAGGCTACACCTTC.

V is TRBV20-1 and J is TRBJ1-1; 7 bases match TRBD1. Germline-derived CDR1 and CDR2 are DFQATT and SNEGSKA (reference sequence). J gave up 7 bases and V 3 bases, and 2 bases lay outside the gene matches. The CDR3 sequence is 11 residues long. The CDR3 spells CSASRDSEAFF. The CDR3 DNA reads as TGCAGTGCTAGCCGGGACAGTGAAGCTTTCTTT.

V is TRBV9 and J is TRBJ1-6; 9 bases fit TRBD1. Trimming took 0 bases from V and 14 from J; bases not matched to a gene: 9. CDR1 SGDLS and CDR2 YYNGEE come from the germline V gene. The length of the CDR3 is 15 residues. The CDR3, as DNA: TGTGCCAGCAGCGTAGGGACAGGGGTCGGTTCGGCCCTCCACTTT. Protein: CASSVGTGVGSALHF.

The CDR3 region is CASSLGRTASSYEQYF. In nucleotides, the CDR3 is TGTGCCAGCAGCTTGGGCCGGACAGCGAGCTCCTACGAGCAGTACTTC. The chain recombines TRBV5-5 with TRBJ2-7; D is possibly TRBD1 (6 bases). The CDR3 consists of 16 residues. Trimming removed 0 bases at V and 0 bases at J, with 13 bases between. Germline V CDR1 and CDR2: SGHKS, YYEKEE (reference sequence).

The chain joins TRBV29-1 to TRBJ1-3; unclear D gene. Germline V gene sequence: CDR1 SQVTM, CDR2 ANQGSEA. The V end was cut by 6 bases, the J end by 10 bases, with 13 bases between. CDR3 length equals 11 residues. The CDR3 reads CSVSGSGTIYF. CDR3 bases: TGCAGCGTCTCCGGGAGCGGGACCATATATTTT.

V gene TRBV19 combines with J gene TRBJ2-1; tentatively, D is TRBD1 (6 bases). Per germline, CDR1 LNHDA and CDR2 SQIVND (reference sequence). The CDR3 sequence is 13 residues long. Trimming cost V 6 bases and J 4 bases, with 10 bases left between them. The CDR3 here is CASSGTLYNEQFF. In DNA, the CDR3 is TGTGCCAGTAGCGGGACATTATACAATGAGCAGTTCTTC.

The CDR3 sequence: CASRSGLAGGSYNEQFF. CDR3 in DNA: TGCGCCAGCAGATCCGGACTAGCGGGAGGATCCTACAATGAGCAGTTCTTC. The V call is TRBV10-2, the J call TRBJ2-1, with 14 bases matching TRBD2. Germline V gene sequence: CDR1 WSHSY, CDR2 SAAADI. The junction had 5 bases not matched to a gene; V was cut back by 6 bases and J by 1 base. CDR3 length equals 17 residues.

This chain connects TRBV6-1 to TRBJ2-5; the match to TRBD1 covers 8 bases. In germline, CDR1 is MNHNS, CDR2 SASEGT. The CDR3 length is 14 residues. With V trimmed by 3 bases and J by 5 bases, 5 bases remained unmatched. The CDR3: CASSDRGPPETQYF. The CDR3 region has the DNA TGTGCCAGCAGTGACAGGGGGCCCCCGGAGACCCAGTACTTC.

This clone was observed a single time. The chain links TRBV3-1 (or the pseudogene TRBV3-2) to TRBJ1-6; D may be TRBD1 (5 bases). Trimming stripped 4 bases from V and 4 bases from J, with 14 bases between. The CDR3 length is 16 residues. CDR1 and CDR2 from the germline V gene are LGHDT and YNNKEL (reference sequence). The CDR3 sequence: CASSRGGGRYNSPLHF. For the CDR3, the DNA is TGTGCCAGCAGCCGGGGGGGAGGGAGGTATAATTCACCCCTCCACTTT.

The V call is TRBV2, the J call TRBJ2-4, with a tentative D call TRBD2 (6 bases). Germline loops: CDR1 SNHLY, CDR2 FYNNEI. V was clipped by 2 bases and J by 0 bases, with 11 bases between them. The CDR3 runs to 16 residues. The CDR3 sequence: CASSERLASAKNIQYF. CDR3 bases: TGTGCCAGCAGTGAACGCCTAGCGTCAGCCAAAAACATTCAGTACTTC.

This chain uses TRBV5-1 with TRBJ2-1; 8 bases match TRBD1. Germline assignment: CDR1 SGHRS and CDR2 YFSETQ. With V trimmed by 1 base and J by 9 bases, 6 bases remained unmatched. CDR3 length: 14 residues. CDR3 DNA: TGCGCCAGCAGCTTGAGTCCAGGGGGCGGTGAGCAGTTCTTC. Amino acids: CASSLSPGGGEQFF.

CDR3 sequence (DNA): TGTGCCAGCAGCAAGGATGGGACAGGGAGCTACGAGCAGTACTTC. Protein product: CASSKDGTGSYEQYF. The rearrangement uses TRBV21-1 and TRBJ2-7; TRBD1, the D gene given by the table, was not confirmed from the DNA. TRBV21-1 is classified as a pseudogene. CDR3 length equals 15 residues.

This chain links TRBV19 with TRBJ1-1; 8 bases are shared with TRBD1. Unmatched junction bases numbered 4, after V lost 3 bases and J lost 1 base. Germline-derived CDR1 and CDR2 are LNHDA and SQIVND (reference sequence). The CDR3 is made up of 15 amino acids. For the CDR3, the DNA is TGTGCCAGTAGTATGGGGGACAGGCGGAACACTGAAGCTTTCTTT. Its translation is CASSMGDRRNTEAFF.

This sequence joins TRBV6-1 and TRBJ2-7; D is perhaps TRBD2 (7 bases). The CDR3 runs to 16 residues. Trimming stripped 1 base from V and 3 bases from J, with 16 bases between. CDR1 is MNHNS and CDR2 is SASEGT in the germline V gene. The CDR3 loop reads CASSEGLRGGLYEQYF. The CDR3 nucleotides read TGTGCCAGCAGTGAAGGGTTGAGGGGGGGCCTCTACGAGCAGTACTTC.

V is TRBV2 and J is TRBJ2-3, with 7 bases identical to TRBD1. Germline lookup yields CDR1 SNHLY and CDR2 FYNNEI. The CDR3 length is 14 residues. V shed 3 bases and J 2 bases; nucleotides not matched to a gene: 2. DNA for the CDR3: TGTGCCAGCAGTGACGGGACAGTCACAGATACGCAGTATTTT. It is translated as CASSDGTVTDTQYF.

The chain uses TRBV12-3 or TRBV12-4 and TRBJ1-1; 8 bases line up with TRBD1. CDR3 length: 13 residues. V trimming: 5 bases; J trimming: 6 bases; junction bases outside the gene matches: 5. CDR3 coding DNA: TGTGCCAGCAGTCTGGGGACAGGTGCTGAAGCTTTCTTT. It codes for CASSLGTGAEAFF.

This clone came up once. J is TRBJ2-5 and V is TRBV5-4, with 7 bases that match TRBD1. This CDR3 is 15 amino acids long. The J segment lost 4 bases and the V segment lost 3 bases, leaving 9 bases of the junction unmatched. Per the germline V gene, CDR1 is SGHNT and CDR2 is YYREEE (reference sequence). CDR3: CASSSGLGGAETQYF. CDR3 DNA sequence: TGTGCCAGCAGCTCGGGATTAGGGGGCGCAGAGACCCAGTACTTC.

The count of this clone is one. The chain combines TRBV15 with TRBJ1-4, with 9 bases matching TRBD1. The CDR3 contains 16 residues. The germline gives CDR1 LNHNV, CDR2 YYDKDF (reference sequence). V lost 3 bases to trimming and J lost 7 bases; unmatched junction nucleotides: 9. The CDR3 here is CATSSLPGQGGEKLFF. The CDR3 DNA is TGTGCCACCAGCAGTCTCCCGGGACAGGGAGGTGAAAAACTGTTTTTT.